This is a list of T cell receptor beta chains from one sample in a study of glioma-infiltrating T cells after dendritic cell vaccination. TCRdb keeps only in-frame clones here, not all; method: immunoSEQ multiplex PCR. The table includes 55,000 to 75,000 clones, around 85% detected once. The sequencing here drew on blood, taken after dendritic cell vaccination. These receptors were collected from a human donor with glioblastoma. The conserved cysteine and the conserved F or W are not part of the CDR3 here.

V	CDR3
TRBV19	ASISRTGEYT
TRBV4-2	ASRPDRDNQPQH
TRBV19	ASMGQGAGYSNQPQH
TRBV11-3	ASSLDPGLAGNTQY
TRBV4-2	ASSQDLGQGLTGELF
TRBV19	ASRPDSANYGYT
TRBV4-1	ASSQPGTGVDYGYT
TRBV29-1	SVGLGVGVTEAF
TRBV6-1	ASSHTHTGTYGYT
TRBV7-9	ASSIGTGEYGYT
TRBV5-1	APEGYGYT
TRBV27	ASSFDPGQGTGYT
TRBV29-1	SVRGGLEQY
TRBV19	ASRSRSSYNSPLR
TRBV19	ASGSGGASTDTQY
TRBV30	AWSVKGYEKLF
TRBV4-1	ASSQGPGQGGNTQY
TRBV27	ASSFSPRDRGDYEQF
TRBV7-9	ASSRDYLGRSGYT
TRBV5-1	ASSPGTTYTDTQY
TRBV12-5	ASGPDRVYEQF
TRBV9	ASTQQGARSDTQY
TRBV7-2	ASSLVGDNGYT
TRBV15	ATSRDRGNQPQH